This entry describes one TCR beta chain. The antigen is not known. These data belong to a study of CD8+CD57+ T cells in acquired aplastic anemia. Points from the study as a whole: Roughly 29 was the count of CD8+ CDR3 sequences that patients shared with controls.

V lost 5 bases and J 1 base, leaving 19 bases between the germline ends. The V gene's germline CDR1 is MGHDK and CDR2 SYGVNS. This CDR3 has 17 amino acids. Patients sequenced had flow cytometry evidence of CD8+CD57+ cell expansion. Genomic DNA templated the TCR beta VDJ and CDR3 profiling. From the reads, TCRdb called clonotypes with MiXCR, one entry per CDR3 protein. This sample has 130,000 or so distinct CDR3 sequences; over 30% occur once, and the top ten carry around 2.5%. The chain recombines TRBV25-1 with TRBJ2-3; D may be TRBD2 (6 bases). What was sequenced was sorted CD4+, CD8+, or CD8+CD57+ T cells (not recorded which) from PBMCs. This sequence was found in a human donor with aplastic anemia. CDR3 bases: TGTGCCAGCAGTCCAAACCCGGGGCGGGGCCGCACAGATACGCAGTATTTT. It encodes CASSPNPGRGRTDTQYF.